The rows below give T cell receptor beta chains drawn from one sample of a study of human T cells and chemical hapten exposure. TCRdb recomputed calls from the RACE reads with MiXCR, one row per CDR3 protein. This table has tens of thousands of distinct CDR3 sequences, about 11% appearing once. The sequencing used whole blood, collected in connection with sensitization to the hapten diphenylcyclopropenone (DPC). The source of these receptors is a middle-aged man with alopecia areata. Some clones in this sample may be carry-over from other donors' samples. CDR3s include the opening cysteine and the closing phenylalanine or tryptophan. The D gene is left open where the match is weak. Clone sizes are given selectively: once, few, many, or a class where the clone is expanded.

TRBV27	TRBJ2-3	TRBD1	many	CASRHTGVGTDTQYF	TGTGCCAGCAGGCATACAGGGGTTGGCACAGATACGCAGTATTTT
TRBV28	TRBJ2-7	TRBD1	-	CASSPTGVPHEQYF	TGTGCCAGCAGTCCTACAGGGGTGCCCCACGAGCAGTACTTC
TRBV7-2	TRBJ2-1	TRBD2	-	CASSFTSGRNEQFF	TGTGCCAGCAGCTTCACAAGCGGGAGGAATGAGCAGTTCTTC
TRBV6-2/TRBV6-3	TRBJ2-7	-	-	CASTPQGGEQYF	TGTGCCAGCACCCCTCAGGGAGGCGAGCAGTACTTC
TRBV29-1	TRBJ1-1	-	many	CSAETGMNTEAFF	TGCAGCGCGGAAACAGGAATGAACACTGAAGCTTTCTTT
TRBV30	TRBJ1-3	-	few	CAWEASRRNTIYF	TGTGCCTGGGAAGCGTCTCGAAGAAACACCATATATTTT
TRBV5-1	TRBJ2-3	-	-	CASSLSGIATDTQYF	TGCGCCAGCAGCTTGTCGGGAATAGCGACAGATACGCAGTATTTT
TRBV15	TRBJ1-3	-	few	CATAGAGNTIYF	TGTGCCACCGCAGGGGCTGGAAACACCATATATTTT
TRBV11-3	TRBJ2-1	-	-	CASSPSRGGRHEQFF	TGTGCCAGCAGCCCCTCGCGAGGCGGAAGGCATGAGCAGTTCTTC
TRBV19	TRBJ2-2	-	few	CASIPPGHPTGELFF	TGTGCCAGTATCCCCCCTGGGCACCCCACCGGGGAGCTGTTTTTT
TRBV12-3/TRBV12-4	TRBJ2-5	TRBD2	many	CASSTGTSHIPGRETQYF	TGTGCCAGCAGTACCGGGACTAGCCACATTCCCGGACGAGAGACCCAGTACTTC
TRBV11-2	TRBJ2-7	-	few	CASSLGADFYEQYF	TGTGCCAGCAGCCTTGGGGCCGATTTCTACGAGCAGTACTTC
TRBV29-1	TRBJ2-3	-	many	CSAVSTDTQYF	TGCAGCGCAGTGTCCACAGATACGCAGTATTTT
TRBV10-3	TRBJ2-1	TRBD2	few	CASGAALADNEQFF	TGTGCCTCAGGGGCGGCACTAGCGGACAATGAGCAGTTCTTC
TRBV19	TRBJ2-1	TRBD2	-	CASSIEPSGRQFF	TGTGCCAGTAGTATAGAGCCTAGCGGGAGGCAGTTCTTC
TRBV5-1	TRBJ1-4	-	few	CASSRQSNEKLFF	TGCGCCAGCAGTAGACAGTCCAATGAAAAACTGTTTTTT
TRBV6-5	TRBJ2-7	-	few	CASTAPGRYEQYF	TGTGCCAGCACCGCGCCGGGCCGCTACGAGCAGTACTTC
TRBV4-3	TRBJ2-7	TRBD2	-	CASSQVAGTYEQYF	TGCGCCAGCAGCCAAGTAGCGGGAACCTACGAGCAGTACTTC
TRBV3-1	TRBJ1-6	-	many	CASSRDSNSPLHF	TGTGCCAGCAGCCGCGACAGTAATTCACCCCTCCACTTT
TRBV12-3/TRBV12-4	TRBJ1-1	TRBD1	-	CASKLGTGAQNTEAFF	TGTGCCAGCAAGCTGGGGACAGGGGCCCAAAACACTGAAGCTTTCTTT
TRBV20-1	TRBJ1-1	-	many	CSATSGAVNTEAFF	TGCAGTGCTACATCAGGGGCCGTGAACACTGAAGCTTTCTTT
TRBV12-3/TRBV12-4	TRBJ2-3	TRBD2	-	CASSLAGGVADTQYF	TGTGCCAGCAGCCTAGCGGGAGGAGTCGCAGATACGCAGTATTTT
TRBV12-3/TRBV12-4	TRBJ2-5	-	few	CASTPSRAQETQYF	TGTGCCAGCACCCCGAGCCGAGCCCAAGAGACCCAGTACTTC